The 7 T cell receptor beta chains in this list originate from one sample, sequenced in a study of blood T cell repertoires in COVID-19. Assay: immunoSEQ multiplex PCR; the TCRdb copy retains only in-frame clones and omits some. Here the sample spans 50,000 to 80,000 clones, 88% being singletons. The sequencing input was peripheral blood. These receptor sequences come from a woman aged 55-69 years with COVID-19, enrolled during active disease.

V and J are TRBV3-1 (or the pseudogene TRBV3-2) and TRBJ2-4; D call uncertain. Germline CDR1 LGHDT, CDR2 YNNKEL (reference sequence). The CDR3 has 13 amino acids. V was clipped by 2 bases and J by 7 bases, with 9 bases between them. As DNA, the CDR3 is TGTGCCAGCAGCCAATCAAACATGAACATTCAGTACTTC. Protein: CASSQSNMNIQYF.

The chain uses TRBV2 and TRBJ1-1, with 8 bases lining up with TRBD1. The V segment lost 6 bases and the J segment 6 bases; nucleotides outside the gene matches: 9. CDR1 and CDR2 (germline): SNHLY, FYNNEI. CDR3 size: 14 residues. CDR3 in DNA: TGTGCCAGCAGGAGGGGACAGGCCGTCGCTGAAGCTTTCTTT. Its translation is CASRRGQAVAEAFF.

There are many counts of this clone. The chain combines TRBV7-2 with TRBJ1-2; D not certain. Germline V lookup: CDR1 SGHTA, CDR2 FQGNSA. V was clipped by 1 base and J by 1 base, with 16 bases between them. The CDR3 is 17 amino acids. DNA for the CDR3: TGTGCCAGCAGCTTAGAGACAACTCCGAGATTTAACTATGGCTACACCTTC. This translates into CASSLETTPRFNYGYTF.

The genes are TRBV6-2 or TRBV6-3 and TRBJ2-7, with D maybe TRBD1 (7 bases). The CDR3 contains 14 residues. Trimming took off 0 bases at V and 5 bases at J, with 11 bases between the two ends. The germline gives CDR1 MNHEY, CDR2 SVGEGT. This CDR3 is CASSYSGGGDEQYF. The CDR3 nucleotides are TGTGCCAGCAGTTACTCAGGGGGCGGGGACGAGCAGTACTTC.

The chain employs TRBV6-5 and TRBJ2-7; D gene ambiguous. The CDR3 sequence is 13 residues long. Trimming stripped 0 bases from V and 3 bases from J, with 6 bases between. The germline gives CDR1 MNHEY, CDR2 SVGAGI. DNA for the CDR3: TGTGCCAGCAGTTACTCCTACAGCTACGAGCAGTACTTC. This gives the protein CASSYSYSYEQYF.

This chain links TRBV4-1 with TRBJ1-6, with TRBD1 identical over 9 bases. V was clipped by 4 bases and J by 2 bases; unmatched bases: 6. Germline loops: CDR1 MGHRA, CDR2 YSYEKL. The CDR3 runs 17 residues. The CDR3 spells CASSPWTGDAYNSPLHF. The CDR3 DNA reads as TGCGCCAGCAGCCCCTGGACAGGGGATGCCTATAATTCACCCCTCCACTTT.

This chain connects TRBV7-2 to TRBJ2-4; 8 bases are a match to TRBD2. The V and J ends lost 7 bases and 5 bases, in that order; junction bases with no gene match: 10. Germline V gene sequence: CDR1 SGHTA, CDR2 FQGNSA. This CDR3 is 15 amino acids long. CDR3 nucleotide sequence: TGTGCCAGCAATGGAAGGGCGCGGGGGGAAAACATTCAGTACTTC. Protein product: CASNGRARGENIQYF.